This T cell receptor (beta chain) was found in a study of PD-L1 blockade in urothelial cancer. Study information: About 85% of the roughly 30 patients were males with bladder-origin urothelial cancer. Once treatment had started, blood was analyzed at 3 weeks (second dose) and again at 6 weeks.

Concerning this clone: What it binds is unknown.

The germline V gene has CDR1 SGDLS and CDR2 YYNGEE. CDR3 length: 13 amino acids. Trimming took off 2 bases at V and 1 base at J, with 6 bases between the two ends. Profiled with immunoSEQ multiplex PCR; TCRdb holds only in-frame clones, not every one. The table lists 45,000 to 60,000 clones, more than 70% of them singletons. Findings of the study overall: Below-median pretreatment blood TCR clonality predicted better survival.

Time point described: peripheral blood 6 weeks after treatment start. This specimen was PBMCs, taken around atezolizumab (anti-PD-L1) treatment. The rearrangement links TRBV9 to TRBJ1-1; D is uncertain. This receptor was obtained from a man aged 55 to 70 with urothelial cancer. In DNA, the CDR3 is TGTGCCAGCAGCGTTGCGGAGAACACTGAAGCTTTCTTT. Encoded protein: CASSVAENTEAFF.